Each of the 29 T cell receptor beta chains below was sequenced from the same sample in a study of blood T cells in healthy people across ages. With a J-beta primer mix and a sample-barcoded 5' primer, a second PCR ran roughly 6 to 11 cycles. MiXCR, applied by TCRdb to the 5' RACE reads, yields one record per CDR3 protein. This sample has roughly 730,000 distinct CDR3 sequences; 45% to 70% occur once, and the top ten carry roughly 24%. The sample consisted of blood. These receptors were collected from a man aged 40-55 years in good health.

The chain combines TRBV20-1 with TRBJ1-1; 7 bases line up with TRBD1. The germline V gene encodes CDR1 DFQATT and CDR2 SNEGSKA (reference sequence). CDR3 length: 14 residues. With 6 bases clipped from V and 1 base from J, the junction kept 8 bases outside the gene matches. The CDR3 here is CSADREARNTEAFF. CDR3 nucleotides: TGCAGTGCCGACAGGGAGGCCCGGAACACTGAAGCTTTCTTT.

The chain couples TRBV20-1 to TRBJ2-6; perhaps D is TRBD1 or TRBD2 (5 bases each). Germline-derived CDR1 and CDR2 are DFQATT and SNEGSKA (reference sequence). The length of the CDR3 is 13 residues. V was clipped by 8 bases and J by 2 bases, with 10 bases between them. The CDR3 reads CSSRGAGANVLTF. CDR3 DNA sequence: TGCAGTAGTAGGGGAGCTGGGGCCAACGTCCTGACTTTC.

This sequence joins TRBV4-2 and TRBJ2-5, with TRBD2 as a possible D gene (6 bases). The better agreement between TRBJ2-7 and the DNA end casts doubt on the J call. This CDR3 is 14 amino acids long. Germline CDR1 LGHNA, CDR2 YNFKEQ. CDR3 amino acids: CASSQEPSGSEQYF. The CDR3, as DNA: TGTGCCAGCAGCCAAGAGCCCTCCGGGAGCGAGCAGTACTTC.

This chain uses TRBV3-1 with TRBJ2-7; TRBD2 matches at 8 bases. Per germline, CDR1 LGHDT and CDR2 YNNKEL (reference sequence). The CDR3 runs to 15 residues. V gave up 4 bases and J gave up 3 bases; unmatched junction bases: 8. In nucleotides, the CDR3 is TGTGCCAGCAGCCCCGCTAGCGGGTGGGGCTACGAGCAGTACTTC. Translating gives CASSPASGWGYEQYF.

For this clonotype: This may be a read error: a much more frequent sequence differs by one nucleotide. The chain joins TRBV5-5 to TRBJ2-7, with TRBD2 identical over 8 bases. The germline CDR1 and CDR2 sequences are SGHKS and YYEKEE (reference sequence). Trimming removed 3 bases from V and 4 bases from J; junction bases left unmatched: 3. The CDR3 sequence is 13 residues long. The CDR3 DNA reads as TGTGCCAGCAGCTCGGGACTAGTGTACGAGCAGTACTTC. Its translation is CASSSGLVYEQYF.

This clonotype appeared a few times. This chain's CDR3 is CASSWTDNEQFF. CDR3 sequence (DNA): TGTGCCAGCAGCTGGACTGACAATGAGCAGTTCTTC. The chain combines TRBV9 with TRBJ2-1; TRBD2 might be the D (5 bases). Germline-derived CDR1 and CDR2 are SGDLS and YYNGEE. The CDR3 extends over 12 amino acids. V lost 4 bases and J 5 bases, leaving 7 bases between the germline ends. Full variable domain (rest looked up from reference TRBV9 and TRBJ2-1): DSGVTQTPKHLITATGQRVTLRCSPRSGDLSVYWYQQSLDQGLQFLIQYYNGEERAKGNILERFSAQQFPDLHSELNLSSLELGDSALYFCASSWTDNEQFFGPGTRLTVL.

The J gene is TRBJ1-2, the V gene TRBV6-6, with 9 bases fitting TRBD1. J lost 6 bases, V lost 5 bases, and 4 bases had no gene match. The length of the CDR3 is 13 residues. Germline-derived CDR1 and CDR2 are MNHNY and SVGAGI (reference sequence). The CDR3 DNA is TGTGCCAGCAGTACTGACAGGGGGGATGGCTACACCTTC. This encodes CASSTDRGDGYTF.

The chain has TRBV24-1 and TRBJ2-5; D might be TRBD2 (5 bases). This CDR3 contains 14 residues. In germline, CDR1 is KGHDR, CDR2 SFDVKD. The V end lost 3 bases, the J end lost 1 base, and 8 bases lay between the germline ends. CDR3 DNA sequence: TGTGCCACCAGTGATCCCGGGGTCCAAGAGACCCAGTACTTC. As protein: CATSDPGVQETQYF.

The chain has TRBV6-1 and TRBJ1-6, with D possibly TRBD1 on 6 matching bases. Germline assignment: CDR1 MNHNS and CDR2 SASEGT. The CDR3 spans 15 residues. The V end was cut by 7 bases, the J end by 10 bases, with 20 bases between. The CDR3 DNA reads TGTGCCAGCAAAACCGCTGGGGGGGCACAATCACCCCTCCACTTT. This codes for CASKTAGGAQSPLHF.

Regarding this clonotype: A read error may produce the germline difference seen at one junction end. The CDR3 loop is CASSPRSRSCEQYF. The CDR3 bases are TGTGCCAGCAGCCCCCGTAGCCGCTCCTGCGAGCAGTACTTC. J is TRBJ2-7 and V is TRBV7-8; D gene ambiguous. Germline assignment: CDR1 SGHVS and CDR2 FQNEAQ. The CDR3 consists of 14 residues.

This clonotype was counted only a few times. V usage is TRBV15 and J usage is TRBJ2-5, with D possibly being TRBD2 (6 bases). V gave up 2 bases and J gave up 2 bases, with 12 bases separating them. The CDR3 spans 15 residues. Germline V gene sequence: CDR1 LNHNV, CDR2 YYDKDF (reference sequence). CDR3 coding DNA: TGTGCCACCAGCAGAACTCGGGACTGGCAAGAGACCCAGTACTTC. It yields the protein CATSRTRDWQETQYF. The whole variable domain, filled in from reference TRBV15 and TRBJ2-5, reads DAMVIQNPRYQVTQFGKPVTLSCSQTLNHNVMYWYQQKSSQAPKLLFHYYDKDFNNEADTPDNFQSRRPNTSFCFLDIRSPGLGDTAMYLCATSRTRDWQETQYFGPGTRLLVL.

This chain connects TRBV6-5 to TRBJ2-5; tentatively, D is TRBD1 or TRBD2 (5 bases each). This CDR3 contains 13 residues. Trimming shortened V by 6 bases and J by 3 bases, and 11 bases separated the two germline ends. In germline, CDR1 is MNHEY, CDR2 SVGAGI. The CDR3 here is CASRLVGEETQYF. CDR3 DNA: TGTGCCAGCAGACTTGTGGGGGAAGAGACCCAGTACTTC.

The J gene is TRBJ2-3, the V gene TRBV20-1, with D unresolved. Trimming took 1 base from V and 0 from J, leaving 8 bases between them. The CDR3 totals 14 residues. Per the germline V gene, CDR1 is DFQATT and CDR2 is SNEGSKA (reference sequence). CDR3 nucleotides: TGCAGTGCTAGAGTCGCGGAGAGCACAGATACGCAGTATTTT. This translates into CSARVAESTDTQYF.

The CDR3 DNA reads as TGTGCCAGCAGTTTATTGGGGTTCCCATACTCCTACGAGCAGTACTTC. Encoded protein: CASSLLGFPYSYEQYF. The genes are TRBV27 and TRBJ2-7; D unresolved. V was shortened by 1 base and J by 0 bases, with 13 bases between the two germline ends. The CDR3 consists of 16 residues. The germline CDR1 and CDR2 sequences are MNHEY and SMNVEV (reference sequence).

The chain carries TRBV6-1 and TRBJ1-4; 8 bases align to TRBD1. The CDR3 runs 15 residues. The germline V gene has CDR1 MNHNS and CDR2 SASEGT. J lost 3 bases, V lost 6 bases, and 6 bases had no gene match. This CDR3 reads CASSHNRGSNEKLFF. CDR3 bases: TGTGCCAGCAGCCACAACAGGGGGTCTAATGAAAAACTGTTTTTT.

The chain employs TRBV11-3 and TRBJ2-1, with 10 bases identical to TRBD2. The CDR3 totals 15 residues. In germline, CDR1 is SGHNT, CDR2 YENEEA. V dropped 1 base and J dropped 10; count of bases not matched to a gene: 7. CDR3 sequence: CASSLALAGDVEQFF. The CDR3 DNA follows: TGTGCCAGCAGCTTAGCTCTAGCGGGAGATGTCGAGCAGTTCTTC.

The CDR3 region is CSATGLAAEQFF. The CDR3 DNA follows: TGCAGTGCAACGGGACTAGCTGCCGAGCAGTTCTTC. V usage is TRBV20-1 and J usage is TRBJ2-1; 9 positions agree with TRBD2. Germline-derived CDR1 and CDR2 are DFQATT and SNEGSKA (reference sequence). The trim removed 6 bases at V and 10 bases at J, leaving 7 bases unmatched. There are 12 residues in the CDR3.

This clonotype was seen at least ten times. This sequence joins TRBV7-9 and TRBJ2-7, with a weak D call TRBD1 (6 bases). CDR1 and CDR2 (germline): SEHNR, FQNEAQ (reference sequence). The CDR3 consists of 11 residues. The V end was cut by 5 bases, the J end by 12 bases, with 14 bases between. CDR3 loop: CASSVDSTPYF. For the CDR3, the DNA is TGTGCCAGCAGCGTGGACAGTACTCCGTACTTC.

CDR3 loop: CSAREVYRGYGYTF. Here the CDR3 DNA reads TGCAGTGCTAGAGAGGTATACAGGGGCTATGGCTACACCTTC. V gene TRBV20-1 combines with J gene TRBJ1-2, with 7 positions matching TRBD1. The trim removed 0 bases at V and 4 bases at J, leaving 5 bases unmatched. This CDR3 has 14 residues. CDR1 is DFQATT, CDR2 SNEGSKA, per germline (reference sequence).

V and J are TRBV29-1 and TRBJ1-1, with 7 bases matching TRBD1. The CDR3 runs to 12 residues. Germline values: CDR1 SQVTM, CDR2 ANQGSEA. Losses at the gene ends were 6 bases for V and 4 bases for J; bases not matched to a gene: 5. The CDR3 spells CSVSTGTTEAFF. The CDR3 nucleotides are TGCAGCGTGTCGACAGGGACCACTGAAGCTTTCTTT.

V and J are TRBV9 and TRBJ2-1; the match to TRBD2 covers 12 bases. The V and J ends lost 0 bases and 9 bases, in that order; junction bases with no gene match: 4. CDR3 length: 15 amino acids. In germline, CDR1 is SGDLS, CDR2 YYNGEE. The CDR3 here is CASSVGLAGDVEQFF. The CDR3 DNA reads TGTGCCAGCAGCGTAGGACTAGCGGGAGATGTTGAGCAGTTCTTC.

This clonotype was counted ten times or more. V usage is TRBV9 and J usage is TRBJ1-1; a possible D gene is TRBD1 (5 bases). V lost 0 bases and J 1 base, leaving 16 bases between the germline ends. There are 17 residues in the CDR3. From germline, CDR1 is SGDLS and CDR2 YYNGEE. The CDR3, as DNA: TGTGCCAGCAGCGTAGCTACCGGGGCCGCCCAGAACACTGAAGCTTTCTTT. Translated, it gives CASSVATGAAQNTEAFF.

The chain combines TRBV28 with TRBJ2-5, with 8 bases that match TRBD1. After removal of 6 bases from V and 11 bases from J, the junction contained 11 bases not matched to a gene. Germline V gene data show CDR1 as MDHEN and CDR2 as SYDVKM. CDR3 size: 13 residues. CDR3 sequence reads: CASSLDRADGQYF. In nucleotides, the CDR3 is TGTGCCAGCAGCTTGGACAGGGCGGACGGGCAGTACTTC.

The chain uses TRBV7-2 and TRBJ2-4; D is ambiguous. V shed 8 bases and J shed 3 bases, with 17 bases lying between them. The CDR3 has 15 amino acids. The germline gives CDR1 SGHTA, CDR2 FQGNSA. The CDR3 protein is CASSSGRAGKNIQYF. The CDR3 bases are TGTGCCAGCTCTTCGGGTCGAGCTGGCAAAAACATTCAGTACTTC.

V gene TRBV7-2 combines with J gene TRBJ2-4, with D possibly being TRBD2 (6 bases). The CDR3 has 14 residues. Trimming left V 5 bases short and J 13 bases short, with 21 bases between. CDR1 is SGHTA and CDR2 is FQGNSA in the germline V gene. This chain's CDR3 is CASSPFTRSGEQYF. The DNA for the CDR3 is TGTGCCAGCAGCCCCTTCACCCGGTCGGGGGAGCAGTACTTC.

The chain recombines TRBV7-4 with TRBJ1-5; 9 bases fit TRBD1. Germline V lookup: CDR1 SGHVT, CDR2 SQSDAQ. The CDR3 runs 14 residues. V lost 3 bases, J lost 5 bases, and 2 bases stayed unmatched. DNA of the CDR3: TGTGCCAGCAGCTTGGGGACAGGGCATCAGCCCCAGCATTTT. Amino acid sequence: CASSLGTGHQPQHF.

This clonotype was observed a few times. J is TRBJ2-6 and V is TRBV7-8; a weak D match, TRBD2 (5 bases). CDR1 is SGHVS and CDR2 is FQNEAQ in the germline V gene. The CDR3 contains 16 residues. Trimming pared 2 bases from V and 1 base from J, leaving 9 bases between. CDR3 nucleotide sequence: TGTGCCAGCAGCTTACGCGGGCCTTCTGGGGCCAACGTCCTGACTTTC. Protein: CASSLRGPSGANVLTF.

The chain is built from TRBV7-2 and TRBJ2-7; TRBD1 or TRBD2 may be the D gene (5 bases each). Germline-derived CDR1 and CDR2 are SGHTA and FQGNSA. The V end lost 1 base, the J end lost 2 bases, and 12 bases lay between the germline ends. This CDR3 comprises 15 residues. This chain's CDR3 is CASSLEWGTAYEQYF. As DNA, the CDR3 is TGTGCCAGCAGCTTAGAGTGGGGGACCGCCTACGAGCAGTACTTC.

The chain links TRBV13 to TRBJ1-2; D unresolved. The CDR3 runs to 14 residues. Germline CDR1 PRHDT, CDR2 FYEKMQ (reference sequence). V was clipped by 6 bases and J by 4 bases, with 15 bases between them. The CDR3, as DNA: TGTGCCAGCAGGGGCCCTTTACAGATCTATGGCTACACCTTC. Encoded protein: CASRGPLQIYGYTF.